This entry lists 30 T cell receptor beta chains sequenced from one sample in a study of neurological immune-mediated disorders. MiXCR, run by TCRdb on the 5' RACE reads, gives a single entry per CDR3 protein. The sample yields some 77,000 distinct CDR3 sequences, around 9.9% seen once. Sample: PBMCs. Receptors originate from a man aged 50 to 59 in good health.

This clonotype came up many times. CDR3 sequence: CASSLAGNYGYTF. The CDR3 region has the DNA TGTGCCAGCAGTTTAGCAGGCAACTATGGCTACACCTTC. The chain carries TRBV28 and TRBJ1-2; D is ambiguous. The CDR3 runs to 13 residues. CDR1 and CDR2 (germline): MDHEN, SYDVKM. The V end was cut by 2 bases, the J end by 2 bases, with 6 bases between.

There are many counts of this clonotype. The rearrangement joins TRBV29-1 to TRBJ2-2; TRBD1 matches 8 bases. The CDR3 extends over 12 amino acids. Germline V gene sequence: CDR1 SQVTM, CDR2 ANQGSEA. The V segment lost 7 bases and the J segment 4 bases; nucleotides outside the gene matches: 2. CDR3 nucleotide sequence: TGCAGCGGGACAGGGCGCACCGGGGAGCTGTTTTTT. Protein: CSGTGRTGELFF.

This clonotype was counted ten times or more. V gene TRBV6-6 combines with J gene TRBJ2-7; 7 nucleotides agree with TRBD1. The germline V gene has CDR1 MNHNY and CDR2 SVGAGI (reference sequence). CDR3 length: 14 amino acids. J was trimmed by 3 bases and V by 7 bases; bases with no gene match: 9. CDR3 coding DNA: TGTGCCAGCACCCGGACAGGATCATACTACGAGCAGTACTTC. Translated: CASTRTGSYYEQYF.

This clonotype was counted ten times or more. The genes are TRBV6-5 and TRBJ1-1; D might be TRBD1 (5 bases). The CDR3 runs to 12 residues. The ends were cut back, 6 bases at V and 5 bases at J, with 10 bases in the middle. Germline V lookup: CDR1 MNHEY, CDR2 SVGAGI. CDR3 in amino acids: CASRSRGTEAFF. CDR3 in DNA: TGTGCCAGCAGAAGTAGGGGTACTGAAGCTTTCTTT.

This rearrangement joins TRBV5-1 to TRBJ1-1; TRBD1 is a possible D gene (5 bases). CDR3 length equals 15 residues. Trimming took off 0 bases at V and 1 base at J, with 10 bases between the two ends. Per the germline V gene, CDR1 is SGHRS and CDR2 is YFSETQ. CDR3 residues: CASSLEWGGNTEAFF. The CDR3 coding sequence is TGCGCCAGCAGCTTGGAGTGGGGCGGGAACACTGAAGCTTTCTTT.

This clonotype was detected ten times or more. V is TRBV2 and J is TRBJ1-5; D uncertain. The length of the CDR3 is 16 residues. Trimming stripped 6 bases from V and 2 bases from J, with 17 bases between. Germline values: CDR1 SNHLY, CDR2 FYNNEI. The CDR3 DNA reads TGTGCCAGCAGCGCTACCCTCGCCGCCGGCAATCAGCCCCAGCATTTT. This codes for CASSATLAAGNQPQHF.

This clonotype has a count of ten or more. The genes are TRBV28 and TRBJ2-2; D remains unclear. CDR3 length: 14 residues. Germline lookup yields CDR1 MDHEN and CDR2 SYDVKM. Between the trimmed V and J ends, which lost 8 bases and 7 bases, there was a span of 17 bases. The CDR3 DNA sequence: TGTGCCAGCGGTACACCGGTTCTAATCGGGGAGCTGTTTTTT. Translation: CASGTPVLIGELFF.

This clonotype was counted between two and nine times. This chain joins TRBV4-1 and TRBJ2-1; D unresolved. The CDR3 contains 13 residues. The ends were cut back, 0 bases at V and 3 bases at J, with 3 bases in the middle. CDR1 and CDR2 from the germline V gene are MGHRA and YSYEKL. CDR3 loop: CASSQESYNEQFF. DNA for the CDR3: TGCGCCAGCAGCCAAGAAAGCTACAATGAGCAGTTCTTC.

This clonotype was detected many times. Sequence at one end of the junction differs from germline and may be a read error. The chain uses TRBV7-2 and TRBJ2-1; 9 bases align to TRBD1. The CDR3 is made up of 13 amino acids. Germline CDR1 and CDR2: SGHTA and FQGNSA. DNA for the CDR3: TGTGCCAGCAGCTTATTTCCGGGACAGGGTGGGCTCTTC. The encoded protein is CASSLFPGQGGLF.

This clonotype came up many times. The chain joins TRBV12-3 or TRBV12-4 to TRBJ1-3, with D hard to call. The germline V and J ends were trimmed by 5 bases and 3 bases, with 11 bases remaining between them. CDR3 size: 14 residues. The CDR3 sequence: CASSMDNFGNTIYF. CDR3 in DNA: TGTGCCAGCAGTATGGATAACTTTGGAAACACCATATATTTT.

This sequence joins TRBV7-6 and TRBJ2-1, with 7 nucleotides matching TRBD2. CDR3 length equals 16 residues. Germline-derived CDR1 and CDR2 are SGHVS and FNYEAQ. V lost 2 bases and J lost 2; bases outside the gene matches: 6. Here the CDR3 DNA reads TGTGCCAGCAGCTTAAGGGGCGGGAGTCCCTACAATGAGCAGTTCTTC. This translates into CASSLRGGSPYNEQFF.

Notes on this clonotype: A much bigger clone sits one base away, suggesting this may be a read error. This chain uses TRBV5-1 with TRBJ2-1; 8 positions agree with TRBD1. The V gene's germline CDR1 is SGHRS and CDR2 YFSETQ. The CDR3 length is 13 residues. Here the CDR3 DNA reads TGCGCCAGCAGCCCAGGACAGGGTTATGAGCAGTTATTC. This translates into CASSPGQGYEQLF. The full variable domain, its missing parts supplied by reference TRBV5-1 and TRBJ2-1, is KAGVTQTPRYLIKTRGQQVTLSCSPISGHRSVSWYQQTPGQGLQFLFEYFSETQRNKGNFPGRFSGRQFSNSRSEMNVSTLELGDSALYLCASSPGQGYEQLFGPGTRLTVL.

The sample holds many counts of this clonotype. CDR3: CASSDRGSHEQYF. In DNA, the CDR3 is TGTGCCAGCAGTGACAGGGGGTCACACGAGCAGTACTTC. The chain has TRBV6-5 and TRBJ2-7; 9 bases are shared with TRBD1. The CDR3 totals 13 residues. Looked up from germline, CDR1 is MNHEY and CDR2 is SVGAGI. With 5 bases clipped from V and 5 bases from J, the junction kept 4 bases outside the gene matches.

This clonotype was counted ten times or more. This chain links TRBV5-1 with TRBJ2-7; 10 bases are shared with TRBD1. Germline CDR1 reads SGHRS; CDR2 reads YFSETQ. Trimming removed 4 bases from V and 5 bases from J; junction bases left unmatched: 6. This CDR3 has 14 residues. CDR3 loop: CASSTRTGGNEQYF. CDR3 DNA sequence: TGCGCCAGCAGCACTAGGACAGGGGGAAACGAGCAGTACTTC.

The chain carries TRBV2 and TRBJ1-5; D might be TRBD1 (5 bases). Between the trimmed V and J ends, which lost 1 base and 7 bases, there was a span of 20 bases. The CDR3 is 17 residues long. Looked up from germline, CDR1 is SNHLY and CDR2 is FYNNEI. The CDR3 DNA reads TGTGCCAGCAGTGAAGTGGGGGGAAGGGGCGTCAAACAGCCCCAGCATTTT. Its translation is CASSEVGGRGVKQPQHF.

The chain couples TRBV28 to TRBJ2-4; 7 bases are a match to TRBD2. With V trimmed by 8 bases and J by 1 base, 8 bases remained unmatched. Germline-derived CDR1 and CDR2 are MDHEN and SYDVKM. The CDR3 is 15 residues long. DNA of the CDR3: TGTGCCAGCCGATCGGGGGGATCGGCCAAAAACATTCAGTACTTC. It is translated as CASRSGGSAKNIQYF.

There are many counts of this clonotype. A junction boundary mismatches the germline segment, possibly from a read error. The V gene is TRBV11-2, the J gene TRBJ2-7; 8 nucleotides line up with TRBD2. CDR3 length equals 13 residues. The germline V gene has CDR1 SGHAT and CDR2 FQNNGV. Here the CDR3 DNA reads TGTGCCAGCAACTTAGCGGGGCGGTACGAGCAGTACTTC. Amino acid sequence: CASNLAGRYEQYF.

This clonotype was picked up many times. J is TRBJ2-1 and V is TRBV12-3 or TRBV12-4, with D possibly matching TRBD1 (6 bases). This CDR3 comprises 15 residues. V lost 6 bases and J lost 5, with 17 bases in between. CDR3 residues: CASRQGPSPDNEQFF. CDR3 nucleotides: TGTGCCAGCAGGCAGGGGCCTTCCCCGGACAATGAGCAGTTCTTC.

Ten or more counts support this clonotype. The J gene is TRBJ2-5, the V gene TRBV10-3; D remains unclear. The CDR3 extends over 13 amino acids. V was clipped by 4 bases and J by 1 base, with 7 bases between them. Germline lookup yields CDR1 ENHRY and CDR2 SYGVKD. The CDR3 here is CAISGTSQETQYF. In DNA, the CDR3 is TGTGCCATCAGTGGTACGTCCCAAGAGACCCAGTACTTC.

This clonotype showed up many times. The chain carries TRBV5-1 and TRBJ2-1; 10 bases agree with TRBD1. The germline V gene encodes CDR1 SGHRS and CDR2 YFSETQ. The CDR3 is 17 amino acids. With 4 bases clipped from V and 0 bases from J, the junction kept 7 bases outside the gene matches. The CDR3 region is CASSRTGGTSSYNEQFF. The CDR3 coding sequence is TGCGCCAGCAGCAGGACAGGGGGTACGAGCTCCTACAATGAGCAGTTCTTC.

This clonotype was counted ten times or more. This chain joins TRBV7-2 and TRBJ2-5; the D gene could be TRBD1 or TRBD2 (5 bases each). The V gene lost 3 bases and the J gene lost 6 bases, with 11 bases spanning the gap. Germline CDR1 and CDR2: SGHTA and FQGNSA. The CDR3 is 13 residues long. The CDR3 nucleotides read TGTGCCAGCAGCTTTGAGGGGACGAAGACCCAGTACTTC. Translation: CASSFEGTKTQYF.

This clonotype was observed many times. The chain couples TRBV5-1 to TRBJ2-7; possibly TRBD2 for D (5 bases). V gave up 2 bases and J gave up 4 bases, with 10 bases separating them. The length of the CDR3 is 13 residues. Germline V CDR1 and CDR2: SGHRS, YFSETQ. CDR3 DNA: TGCGCCAGCAGCTTTGGGGAGTTGTACGAGCAGTACTTC. Amino acid sequence: CASSFGELYEQYF.

In this sample, this clonotype turned up a few times. It may be a read error: a sequence one base away is much more abundant. The chain employs TRBV12-3 or TRBV12-4 and TRBJ2-6; no clear D gene. V shed 8 bases and J shed 0 bases, with 5 bases lying between them. This CDR3 is 13 amino acids long. CDR3 sequence: CASESSGANVLTF. CDR3 bases: TGTGCCAGCGAAAGCTCTGGGGCCAACGTCCTGACTTTC.

This clonotype was seen ten or more times. The CDR3 DNA sequence: TGTGCCAGCAGCGTACGGGACCGCCTAACCTTAAACTATGGCTACACCTTC. Its translation: CASSVRDRLTLNYGYTF. The chain uses TRBV9 and TRBJ1-2; D might be TRBD1 (5 bases). The germline CDR1 and CDR2 sequences are SGDLS and YYNGEE. The CDR3 covers 17 residues. Trimming left V 1 base short and J 2 bases short, with 18 bases between.

The sample holds many counts of this clonotype. The chain employs TRBV6-6 and TRBJ1-5; 8 bases are a match to TRBD1. The V gene end was trimmed by 2 bases and the J gene end by 0 bases; junction bases not matched to a gene: 6. This CDR3 is built from 17 residues. CDR1 is MNHNY and CDR2 is SVGAGI in the germline V gene (reference sequence). This CDR3 is CASSYPSRGPSNQPQHF. Written as DNA, the CDR3 is TGTGCCAGCAGTTACCCGTCCAGGGGGCCTAGCAATCAGCCCCAGCATTTT.

V gene TRBV20-1 combines with J gene TRBJ1-2; 7 bases agree with TRBD1. CDR1 is DFQATT and CDR2 is SNEGSKA in the germline V gene (reference sequence). The CDR3 spans 14 residues. Losses at the gene ends were 6 bases for V and 10 bases for J; bases not matched to a gene: 17. CDR3 residues: CSAGGVNRGSVYTF. The DNA for the CDR3 is TGCAGTGCCGGAGGAGTAAACAGGGGTTCTGTCTACACCTTC.

V gene TRBV29-1 combines with J gene TRBJ2-3, with 10 bases lining up with TRBD2. Germline V gene data show CDR1 as SQVTM and CDR2 as ANQGSEA. The CDR3 is 16 residues long. The junction had 13 bases not matched to a gene; V was cut back by 4 bases and J by 6 bases. The CDR3 region has the DNA TGCAGCGTTGGGGGGATAAGAGCGGGAGGGTCTGATACGCAGTATTTT. It codes for CSVGGIRAGGSDTQYF.

This clonotype has at least ten counts. The genes are TRBV12-3 or TRBV12-4 and TRBJ1-6; no reliable D call. V lost 3 bases and J lost 0, with 0 bases in between. CDR3 length: 13 amino acids. CDR3 sequence (DNA): TGTGCCAGCAGTTTCTCCTATAATTCACCCCTCCACTTT. Translation gives CASSFSYNSPLHF.

Ten or more counts support this clonotype. This chain's CDR3 is CSARGDRHYEQYF. The CDR3 bases are TGCAGTGCTAGAGGAGACCGTCACTACGAGCAGTACTTC. The V gene is TRBV20-1, the J gene TRBJ2-7; D unresolved. CDR3 size: 13 residues. Germline V gives CDR1 DFQATT, CDR2 SNEGSKA (reference sequence). The V gene lost 1 base and the J gene lost 3 bases, with 10 bases spanning the gap.

This clonotype was seen many times. The chain couples TRBV7-6 to TRBJ2-7; D remains ambiguous. The V gene's germline CDR1 is SGHVS and CDR2 FNYEAQ. V was clipped by 3 bases and J by 2 bases, with 11 bases between them. The CDR3 has 14 residues. The CDR3, as DNA: TGTGCCAGCAGCTTGATTGCGGATACCTACGAGCAGTACTTC. It encodes CASSLIADTYEQYF.